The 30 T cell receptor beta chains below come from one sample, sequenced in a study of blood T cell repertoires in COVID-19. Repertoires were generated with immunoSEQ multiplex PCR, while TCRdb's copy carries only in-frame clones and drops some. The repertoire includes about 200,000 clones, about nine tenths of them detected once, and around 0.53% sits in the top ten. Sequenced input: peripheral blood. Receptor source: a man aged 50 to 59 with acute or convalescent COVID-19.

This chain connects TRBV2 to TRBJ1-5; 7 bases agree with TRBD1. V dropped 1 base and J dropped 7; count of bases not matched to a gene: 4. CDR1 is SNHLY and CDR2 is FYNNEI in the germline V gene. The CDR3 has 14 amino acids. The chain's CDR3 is CASSEGQGEQPQHF. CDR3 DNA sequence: TGTGCCAGCAGTGAAGGGCAGGGGGAGCAGCCCCAGCATTTT.

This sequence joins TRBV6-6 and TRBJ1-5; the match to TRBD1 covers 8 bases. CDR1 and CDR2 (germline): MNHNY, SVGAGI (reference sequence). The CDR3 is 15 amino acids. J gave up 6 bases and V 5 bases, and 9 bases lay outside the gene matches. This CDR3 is CASSNGQGKIQPQHF. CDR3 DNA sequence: TGTGCCAGCAGTAACGGACAGGGAAAGATTCAGCCCCAGCATTTT.

CDR3 nucleotides: TGTGCCAGCAGTCCTGCCCAGGACAATCAGCCCCAGCATTTT. Its translation is CASSPAQDNQPQHF. The chain carries TRBV28 and TRBJ1-5; no firm D call. This CDR3 is built from 14 residues. CDR1 and CDR2 from the germline V gene are MDHEN and SYDVKM. V was shortened by 5 bases and J by 3 bases, with 11 bases between the two germline ends.

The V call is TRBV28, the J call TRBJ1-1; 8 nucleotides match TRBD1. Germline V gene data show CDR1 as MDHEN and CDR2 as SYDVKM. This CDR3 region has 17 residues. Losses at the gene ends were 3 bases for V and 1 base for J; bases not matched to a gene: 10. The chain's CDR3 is CASSFPLRGQENTEAFF. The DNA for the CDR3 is TGTGCCAGCAGTTTCCCCCTAAGGGGACAGGAGAACACTGAAGCTTTCTTT.

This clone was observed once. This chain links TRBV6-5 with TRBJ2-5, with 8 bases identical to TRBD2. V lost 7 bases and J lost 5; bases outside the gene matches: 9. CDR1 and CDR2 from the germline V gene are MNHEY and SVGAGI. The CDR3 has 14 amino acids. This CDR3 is CASTPGGVRETQYF. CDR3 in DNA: TGTGCCAGCACCCCGGGGGGGGTCCGGGAGACCCAGTACTTC.

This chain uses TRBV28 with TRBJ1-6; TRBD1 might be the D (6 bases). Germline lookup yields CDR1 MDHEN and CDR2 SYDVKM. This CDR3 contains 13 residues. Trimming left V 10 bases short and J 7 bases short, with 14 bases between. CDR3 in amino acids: CATHPTGNSPLHF. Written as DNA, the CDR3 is TGTGCCACGCACCCTACAGGGAATTCACCCCTCCACTTT. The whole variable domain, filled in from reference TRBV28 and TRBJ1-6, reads DVKVTQSSRYLVKRTGEKVFLECVQDMDHENMFWYRQDPGLGLRLIYFSYDVKMKEKGDIPEGYSVSREKKERFSLILESASTNQTSMYLCATHPTGNSPLHFGNGTRLTVT.

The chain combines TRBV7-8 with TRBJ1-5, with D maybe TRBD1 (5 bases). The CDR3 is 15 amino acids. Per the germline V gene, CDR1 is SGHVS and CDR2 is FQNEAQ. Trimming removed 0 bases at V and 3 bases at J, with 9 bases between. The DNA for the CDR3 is TGTGCCAGCAGCTTAGCGCTGGACAACAATCAGCCCCAGCATTTT. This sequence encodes CASSLALDNNQPQHF.

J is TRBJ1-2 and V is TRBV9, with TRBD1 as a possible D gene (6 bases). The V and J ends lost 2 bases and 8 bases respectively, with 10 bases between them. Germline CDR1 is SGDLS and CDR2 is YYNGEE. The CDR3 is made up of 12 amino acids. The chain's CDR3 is CASSVTGTGYTF. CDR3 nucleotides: TGTGCCAGCAGCGTCACAGGGACCGGCTACACCTTC.

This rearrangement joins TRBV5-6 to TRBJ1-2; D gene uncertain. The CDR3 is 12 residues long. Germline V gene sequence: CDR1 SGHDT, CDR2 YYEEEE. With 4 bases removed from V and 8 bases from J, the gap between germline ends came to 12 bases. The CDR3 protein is CASSLREHGYTF. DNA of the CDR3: TGTGCCAGCAGCCTAAGGGAGCACGGCTACACCTTC.

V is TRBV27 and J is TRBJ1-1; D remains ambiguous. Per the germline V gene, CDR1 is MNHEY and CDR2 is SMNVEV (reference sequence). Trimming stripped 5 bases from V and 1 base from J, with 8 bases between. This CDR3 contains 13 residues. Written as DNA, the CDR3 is TGTGCCAGCAGTCCACTCGCGAACACTGAAGCTTTCTTT. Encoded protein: CASSPLANTEAFF.

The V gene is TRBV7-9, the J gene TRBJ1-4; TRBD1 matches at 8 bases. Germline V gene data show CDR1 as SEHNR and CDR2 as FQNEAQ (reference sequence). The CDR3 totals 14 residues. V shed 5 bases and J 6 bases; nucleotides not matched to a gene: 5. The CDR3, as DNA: TGTGCCAGCAGCCTGACAGGGGAGGATGAAAAACTGTTTTTT. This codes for CASSLTGEDEKLFF.

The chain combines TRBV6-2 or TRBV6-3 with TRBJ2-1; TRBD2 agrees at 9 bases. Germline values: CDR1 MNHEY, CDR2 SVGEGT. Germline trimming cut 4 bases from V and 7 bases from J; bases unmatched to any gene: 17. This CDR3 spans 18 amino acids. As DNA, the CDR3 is TGTGCCAGCAGTTGGACCGGTGAAGCGGGGGGCCTTTTAAATGAGCAGTTCTTC. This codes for CASSWTGEAGGLLNEQFF.

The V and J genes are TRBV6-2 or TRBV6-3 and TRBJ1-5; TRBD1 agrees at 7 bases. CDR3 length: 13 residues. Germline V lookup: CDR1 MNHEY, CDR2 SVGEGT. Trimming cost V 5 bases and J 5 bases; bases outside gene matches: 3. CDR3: CASSGGQYQPQHF. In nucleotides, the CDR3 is TGTGCCAGCAGTGGGGGACAGTATCAGCCCCAGCATTTT.

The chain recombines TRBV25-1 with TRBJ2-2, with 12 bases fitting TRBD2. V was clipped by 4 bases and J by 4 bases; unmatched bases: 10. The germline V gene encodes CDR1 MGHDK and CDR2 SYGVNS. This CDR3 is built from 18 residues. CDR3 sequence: CASSGGDGLAGLTGELFF. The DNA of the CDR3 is TGTGCCAGCAGTGGGGGGGATGGACTAGCGGGACTCACCGGGGAGCTGTTTTTT.

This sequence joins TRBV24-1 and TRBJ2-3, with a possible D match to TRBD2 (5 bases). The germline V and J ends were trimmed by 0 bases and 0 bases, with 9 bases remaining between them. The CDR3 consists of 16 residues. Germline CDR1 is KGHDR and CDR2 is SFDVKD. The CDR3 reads CATSDLSGSSTDTQYF. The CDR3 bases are TGTGCCACCAGTGATTTGTCGGGATCCAGCACAGATACGCAGTATTTT.

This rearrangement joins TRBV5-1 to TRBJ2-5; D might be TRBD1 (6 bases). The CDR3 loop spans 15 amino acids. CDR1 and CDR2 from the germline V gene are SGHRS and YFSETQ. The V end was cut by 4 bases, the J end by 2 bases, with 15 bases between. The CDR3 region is CASSPTGHNQETQYF. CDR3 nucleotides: TGCGCCAGCAGCCCCACGGGACACAATCAAGAGACCCAGTACTTC.

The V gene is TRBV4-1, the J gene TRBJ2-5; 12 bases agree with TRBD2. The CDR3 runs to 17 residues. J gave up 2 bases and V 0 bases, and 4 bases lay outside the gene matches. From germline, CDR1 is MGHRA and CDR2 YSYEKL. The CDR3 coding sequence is TGCGCCAGCAGCCAAGATGGGCTAGCGGGGGGGCAAGAGACCCAGTACTTC. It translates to CASSQDGLAGGQETQYF.

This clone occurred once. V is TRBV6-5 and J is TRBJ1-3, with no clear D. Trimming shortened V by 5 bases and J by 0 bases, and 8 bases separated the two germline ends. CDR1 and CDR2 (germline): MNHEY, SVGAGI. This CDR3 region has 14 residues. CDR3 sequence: CASSPGSSGNTIYF. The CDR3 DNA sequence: TGTGCCAGCAGTCCGGGGAGCTCTGGAAACACCATATATTTT.

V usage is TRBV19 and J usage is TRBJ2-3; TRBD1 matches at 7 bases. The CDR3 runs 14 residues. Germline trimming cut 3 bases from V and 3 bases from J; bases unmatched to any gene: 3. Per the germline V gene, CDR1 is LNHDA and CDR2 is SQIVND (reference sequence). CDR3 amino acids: CASSIDRATDTQYF. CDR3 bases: TGTGCCAGTAGTATCGACAGGGCGACAGATACGCAGTATTTT. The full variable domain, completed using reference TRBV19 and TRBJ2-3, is DGGITQSPKYLFRKEGQNVTLSCEQNLNHDAMYWYRQDPGQGLRLIYYSQIVNDFQKGDIAEGYSVSREKKESFPLTVTSAQKNPTAFYLCASSIDRATDTQYFGPGTRLTVL.

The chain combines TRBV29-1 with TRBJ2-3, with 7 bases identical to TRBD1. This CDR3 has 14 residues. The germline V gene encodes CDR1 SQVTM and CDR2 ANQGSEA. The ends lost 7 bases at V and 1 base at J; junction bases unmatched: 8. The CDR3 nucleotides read TGCAGCGCCCTGACAGGGCCGGGCACAGATACGCAGTATTTT. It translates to CSALTGPGTDTQYF.

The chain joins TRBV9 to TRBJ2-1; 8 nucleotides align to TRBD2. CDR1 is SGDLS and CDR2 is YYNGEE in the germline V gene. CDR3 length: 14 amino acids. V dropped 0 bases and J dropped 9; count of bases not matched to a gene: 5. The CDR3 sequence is CASSVGAGVGEQFF. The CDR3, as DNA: TGTGCCAGCAGCGTAGGAGCGGGAGTTGGTGAGCAGTTCTTC.

DNA for the CDR3: TGTGCCACCAGCAGAGATCGGGGGGTCAATGAAAAACTGTTTTTT. It specifies CATSRDRGVNEKLFF. V gene TRBV15 combines with J gene TRBJ1-4, with a tentative D call TRBD1 (5 bases). The CDR3 length is 15 residues. V shed 0 bases and J shed 5 bases, with 10 bases lying between them. Germline V lookup: CDR1 LNHNV, CDR2 YYDKDF (reference sequence).

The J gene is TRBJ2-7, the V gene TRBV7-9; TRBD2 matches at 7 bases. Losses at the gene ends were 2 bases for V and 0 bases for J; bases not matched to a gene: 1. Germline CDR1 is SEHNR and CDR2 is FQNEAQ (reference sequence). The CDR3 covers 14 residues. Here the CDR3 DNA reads TGTGCCAGCAGCTTACGGGGGGACTCCTACGAGCAGTACGTC. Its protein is CASSLRGDSYEQYV.

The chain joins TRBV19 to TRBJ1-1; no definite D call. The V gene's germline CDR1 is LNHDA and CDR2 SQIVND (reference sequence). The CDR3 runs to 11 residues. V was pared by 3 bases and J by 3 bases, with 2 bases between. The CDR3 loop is CASSIYTEAFF. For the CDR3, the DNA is TGTGCCAGTAGTATCTACACTGAAGCTTTCTTT.

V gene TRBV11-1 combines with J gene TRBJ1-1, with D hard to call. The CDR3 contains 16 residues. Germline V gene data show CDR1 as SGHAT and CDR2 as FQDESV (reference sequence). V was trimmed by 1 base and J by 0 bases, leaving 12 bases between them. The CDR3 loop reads CASSLGRRGLNTEAFF. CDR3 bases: TGTGCCAGCAGCTTAGGCAGACGGGGTTTGAACACTGAAGCTTTCTTT.

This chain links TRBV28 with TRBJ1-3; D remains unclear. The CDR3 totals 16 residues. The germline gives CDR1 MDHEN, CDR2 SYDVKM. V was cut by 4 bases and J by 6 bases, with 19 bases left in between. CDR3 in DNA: TGTGCCAGCAGTTGGGGTTGGACTGACCTCGCAAACACCATATATTTT. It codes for CASSWGWTDLANTIYF.

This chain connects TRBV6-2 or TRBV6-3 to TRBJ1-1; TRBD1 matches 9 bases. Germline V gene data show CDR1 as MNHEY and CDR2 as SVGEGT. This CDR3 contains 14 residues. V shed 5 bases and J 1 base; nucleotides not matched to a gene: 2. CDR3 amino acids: CASSRTGANTEAFF. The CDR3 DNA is TGTGCCAGCAGTCGGACAGGGGCGAACACTGAAGCTTTCTTT.

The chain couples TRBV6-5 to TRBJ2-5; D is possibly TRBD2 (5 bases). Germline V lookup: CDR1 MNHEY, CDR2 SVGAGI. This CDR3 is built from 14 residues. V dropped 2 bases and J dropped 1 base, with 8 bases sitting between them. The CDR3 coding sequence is TGTGCCAGCAGTTACCGTGGAGGCCAAGAGACCCAGTACTTC. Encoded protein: CASSYRGGQETQYF.

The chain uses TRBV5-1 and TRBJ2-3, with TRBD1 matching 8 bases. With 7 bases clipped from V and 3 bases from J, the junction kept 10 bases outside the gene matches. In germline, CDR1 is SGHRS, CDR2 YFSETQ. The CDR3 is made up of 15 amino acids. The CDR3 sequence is CASATGTGETDTQYF. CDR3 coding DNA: TGCGCCAGCGCGACGGGGACAGGTGAGACAGATACGCAGTATTTT.

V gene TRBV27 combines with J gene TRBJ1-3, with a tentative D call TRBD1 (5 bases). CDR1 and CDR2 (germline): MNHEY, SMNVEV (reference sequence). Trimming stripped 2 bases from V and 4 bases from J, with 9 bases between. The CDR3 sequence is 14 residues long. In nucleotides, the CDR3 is TGTGCCAGCAGTTTAGCCAGGGCAGGAAACACCATATATTTT. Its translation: CASSLARAGNTIYF.